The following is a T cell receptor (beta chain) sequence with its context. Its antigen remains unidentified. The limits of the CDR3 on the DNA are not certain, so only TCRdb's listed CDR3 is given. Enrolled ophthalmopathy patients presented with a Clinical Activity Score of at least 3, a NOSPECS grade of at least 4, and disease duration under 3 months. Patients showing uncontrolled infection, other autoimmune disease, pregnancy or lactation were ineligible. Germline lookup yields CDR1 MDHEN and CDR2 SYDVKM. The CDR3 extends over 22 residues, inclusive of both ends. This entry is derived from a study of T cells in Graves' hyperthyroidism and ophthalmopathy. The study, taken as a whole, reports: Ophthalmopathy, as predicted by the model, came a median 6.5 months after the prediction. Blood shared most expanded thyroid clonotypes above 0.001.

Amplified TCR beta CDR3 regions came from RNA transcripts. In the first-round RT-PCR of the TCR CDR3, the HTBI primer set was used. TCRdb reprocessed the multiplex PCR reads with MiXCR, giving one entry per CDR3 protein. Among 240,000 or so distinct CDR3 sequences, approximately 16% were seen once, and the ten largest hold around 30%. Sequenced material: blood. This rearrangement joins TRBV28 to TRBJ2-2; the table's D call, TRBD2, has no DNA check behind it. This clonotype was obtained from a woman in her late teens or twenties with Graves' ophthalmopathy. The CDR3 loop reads CASSRRSGAKNIQYFGAGELFF.